The 6 T cell receptor beta chains presented below share a single source sample, sequenced in a study of blood T cell repertoires in COVID-19. Libraries were prepared by immunoSEQ multiplex PCR; TCRdb keeps only in-frame clonotypes and omits some of them. In the table there are under 200,000 clones, 70% to 90% of which are singletons. The sequencing sample was made of peripheral blood. These receptors originate from a woman aged 80 or older with COVID-19, enrolled during active disease.

The chain links TRBV9 to TRBJ2-5; 10 positions agree with TRBD2. Germline V lookup: CDR1 SGDLS, CDR2 YYNGEE. This CDR3 spans 18 amino acids. Trimming removed 0 bases from V and 3 bases from J; junction bases left unmatched: 11. CDR3 in DNA: TGTGCCAGCAGCGTAGGGGTTAGCGGGAGGATAGTAGAAGAGACCCAGTACTTC. It is translated as CASSVGVSGRIVEETQYF.

The J gene is TRBJ1-2, the V gene TRBV15, with D possibly matching TRBD1 (6 bases). Trimming shortened V by 0 bases and J by 0 bases, and 11 bases separated the two germline ends. The CDR3 is 16 amino acids. Germline V gene sequence: CDR1 LNHNV, CDR2 YYDKDF (reference sequence). Written as DNA, the CDR3 is TGTGCCACCAGCAGAGATCAGGGGTCCGCTAACTATGGCTACACCTTC. It is translated as CATSRDQGSANYGYTF.

The chain couples TRBV29-1 to TRBJ2-1, with TRBD2 as a possible D gene (5 bases). From germline, CDR1 is SQVTM and CDR2 ANQGSEA. The CDR3 has 12 residues. V lost 3 bases to trimming and J lost 7 bases, with 10 bases between them. The CDR3 DNA sequence: TGCAGCGTTGATTGGCGAGGGAATGAGCAGTTCTTC. Translation gives CSVDWRGNEQFF.

This chain uses TRBV5-1 with TRBJ1-1; a possible D gene is TRBD1 (5 bases). The germline CDR1 and CDR2 sequences are SGHRS and YFSETQ. V gave up 3 bases and J gave up 0 bases, with 15 bases separating them. This CDR3 spans 16 amino acids. The CDR3 coding sequence is TGCGCCAGCAGCTACCAGGGATCCGAAATGAACACTGAAGCTTTCTTT. This gives the protein CASSYQGSEMNTEAFF.

The DNA of the CDR3 is TGCAGCGTTGTGAGGCAGGGGGAGACCCAGTACTTC. Protein product: CSVVRQGETQYF. The chain is built from TRBV29-1 and TRBJ2-5; maybe TRBD1 (6 bases). The CDR3 length is 12 residues. The V gene lost 4 bases and the J gene lost 5 bases, with 11 bases spanning the gap. Germline assignment: CDR1 SQVTM and CDR2 ANQGSEA.

The chain has TRBV28 and TRBJ1-2; weak D call: TRBD1 (5 bases). Germline CDR1 reads MDHEN; CDR2 reads SYDVKM. The CDR3 is made up of 14 amino acids. V was trimmed by 5 bases and J by 3 bases, leaving 13 bases between them. CDR3 bases: TGTGCCAGCAGTCTTACGGACAAATACTATGGCTACACCTTC. Translated: CASSLTDKYYGYTF.